This T cell receptor (beta chain) was obtained from a study of shared clonotypes between healthy human individuals. The CDR3 totals 17 residues. V was cut by 0 bases and J by 4 bases, with 18 bases left in between. Germline V gives CDR1 LGHNA, CDR2 YSLEER. Assay: immunoSEQ multiplex PCR; the TCRdb copy retains only in-frame clones and omits some. The sample yields 1,400,000 or so clones, 98% to 99% seen once. The chain carries TRBV4-3 and TRBJ2-5, with D possibly being TRBD2 (6 bases). The sequencing input was naive CD4+ T cells sorted from blood. Subset specified: CD45RA+ positively selected. This sequence was found in a young man in good health. This CDR3 is CASSQDVGGTGSETQYF. The DNA for the CDR3 is TGCGCCAGCAGCCAAGACGTAGGCGGGACGGGCTCAGAGACCCAGTACTTC.